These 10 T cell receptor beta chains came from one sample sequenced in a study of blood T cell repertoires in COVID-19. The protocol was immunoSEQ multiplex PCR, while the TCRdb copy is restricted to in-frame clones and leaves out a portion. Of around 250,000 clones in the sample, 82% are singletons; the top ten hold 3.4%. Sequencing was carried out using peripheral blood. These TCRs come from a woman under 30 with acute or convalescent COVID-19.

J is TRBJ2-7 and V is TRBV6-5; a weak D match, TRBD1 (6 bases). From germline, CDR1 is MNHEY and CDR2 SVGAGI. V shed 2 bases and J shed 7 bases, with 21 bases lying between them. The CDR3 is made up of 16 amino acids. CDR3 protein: CASSYQDSSMPGEQYF. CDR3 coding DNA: TGTGCCAGCAGTTACCAGGACAGCTCTATGCCGGGGGAGCAGTACTTC.

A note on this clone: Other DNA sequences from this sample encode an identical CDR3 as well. The CDR3, as DNA: TGTGCCAGCAGTTTTACAGGGAACACTGAAGCTTTCTTT. It translates to CASSFTGNTEAFF. This chain joins TRBV27 and TRBJ1-1; TRBD1 is a possible D gene (5 bases). Germline loops: CDR1 MNHEY, CDR2 SMNVEV (reference sequence). Trimming shortened V by 3 bases and J by 1 base, and 6 bases separated the two germline ends. The CDR3 consists of 13 residues.

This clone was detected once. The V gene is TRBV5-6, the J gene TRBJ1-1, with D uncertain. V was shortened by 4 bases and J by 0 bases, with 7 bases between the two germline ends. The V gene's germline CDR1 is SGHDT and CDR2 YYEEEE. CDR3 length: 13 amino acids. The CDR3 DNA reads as TGTGCCAGCAGCCGCGGGTTGAACACTGAAGCTTTCTTT. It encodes CASSRGLNTEAFF.

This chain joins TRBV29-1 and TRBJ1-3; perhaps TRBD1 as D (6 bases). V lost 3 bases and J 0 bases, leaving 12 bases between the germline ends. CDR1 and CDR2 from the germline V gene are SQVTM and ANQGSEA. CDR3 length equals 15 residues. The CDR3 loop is CSVDTTGFSGNTIYF. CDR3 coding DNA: TGCAGCGTTGACACGACAGGATTCTCTGGAAACACCATATATTTT.

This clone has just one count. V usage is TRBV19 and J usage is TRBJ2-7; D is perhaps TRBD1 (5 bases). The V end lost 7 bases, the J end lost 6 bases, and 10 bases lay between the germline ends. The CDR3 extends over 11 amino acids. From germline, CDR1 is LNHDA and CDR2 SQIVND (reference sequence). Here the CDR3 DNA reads TGTGCCAGTACCCAGGGCTCCGAGCAGTACTTC. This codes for CASTQGSEQYF.

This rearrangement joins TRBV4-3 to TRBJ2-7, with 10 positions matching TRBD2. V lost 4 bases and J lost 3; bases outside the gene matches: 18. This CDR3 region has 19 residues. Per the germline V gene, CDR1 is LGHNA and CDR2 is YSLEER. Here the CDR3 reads CASSLILVAGGPECYEQYF. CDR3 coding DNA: TGCGCCAGCAGCCTAATCTTGGTAGCGGGAGGCCCGGAATGCTACGAGCAGTACTTC.

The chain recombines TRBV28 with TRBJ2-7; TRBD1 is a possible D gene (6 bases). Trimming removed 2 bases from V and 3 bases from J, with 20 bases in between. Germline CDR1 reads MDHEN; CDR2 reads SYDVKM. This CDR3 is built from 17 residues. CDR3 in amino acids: CASSLPPSPRRGYEQYF. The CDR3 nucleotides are TGTGCCAGCAGTTTACCCCCTAGCCCTCGCAGGGGCTACGAGCAGTACTTC.

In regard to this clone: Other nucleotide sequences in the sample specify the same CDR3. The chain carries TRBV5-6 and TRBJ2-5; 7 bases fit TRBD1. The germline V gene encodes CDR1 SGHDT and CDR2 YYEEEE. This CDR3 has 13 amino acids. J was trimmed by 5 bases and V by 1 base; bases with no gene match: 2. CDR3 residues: CASSLPGQETQYF. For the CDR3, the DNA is TGTGCCAGCAGCTTGCCGGGACAGGAGACCCAGTACTTC.

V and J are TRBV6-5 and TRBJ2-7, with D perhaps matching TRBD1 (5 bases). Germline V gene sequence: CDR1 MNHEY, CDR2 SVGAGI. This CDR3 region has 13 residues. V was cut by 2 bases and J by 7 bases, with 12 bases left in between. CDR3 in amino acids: CASSYVRAQEQYF. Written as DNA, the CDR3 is TGTGCCAGCAGTTACGTCAGGGCTCAAGAGCAGTACTTC.

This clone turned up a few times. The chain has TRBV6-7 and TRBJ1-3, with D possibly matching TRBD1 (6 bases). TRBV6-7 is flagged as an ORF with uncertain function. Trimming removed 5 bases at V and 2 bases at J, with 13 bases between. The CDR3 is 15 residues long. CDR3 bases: TGTGCCAGCAGTCCTTCAGGGGCTGCTGGAAACACCATATATTTT. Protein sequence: CASSPSGAAGNTIYF.